Here is one TCR beta chain with its context. It has no known antigen specificity. It has no much larger one-base neighbor in the sample; base qualities were not kept. This entry belongs to a study of T cell changes during pregnancy in multiple sclerosis (dated by TCRdb to the late 2010s). About the investigation overall: The study looked at changes in the T cell repertoire across pregnancy in women with multiple sclerosis.

CDR1 and CDR2 (LNHDA, SQIVND) derive from the germline V gene (reference sequence). V loses 6 bases of germline sequence and J loses 3 bases, and the interval between the two ends is 9 bases. Inclusive of the bounding cysteine and phenylalanine, the CDR3 is 12 residues long. The CDR3 DNA has 36 bases and is translated from base 1. Library prep was done by the immunoSEQ multiplex PCR assay. This immuneACCESS table, as held by TCRdb, lists in-frame sequences with V and J called but not all clones. Of the missing ones, under half trace to an unresolved V gene in checked studies; the others have no known cause. Here the sample has around 50,000 clones; 90% to 95% occur a single time. The top ten clonotypes cover roughly 4% of the sample.

The clonotype was recovered from a female donor with multiple sclerosis, enrolled in a pregnancy study. The chain employs TRBV19 and TRBJ2-7, with a weak D call of TRBD2 (5 bases match). Specimen: CD8+ T cells from peripheral blood mononuclear cells, collected in the first trimester of pregnancy. At the DNA level, the sequence is TGTGCCAGTAGCGGGGATAACTACGAGCAGTACTTC. Translated, this is CASSGDNYEQYF.